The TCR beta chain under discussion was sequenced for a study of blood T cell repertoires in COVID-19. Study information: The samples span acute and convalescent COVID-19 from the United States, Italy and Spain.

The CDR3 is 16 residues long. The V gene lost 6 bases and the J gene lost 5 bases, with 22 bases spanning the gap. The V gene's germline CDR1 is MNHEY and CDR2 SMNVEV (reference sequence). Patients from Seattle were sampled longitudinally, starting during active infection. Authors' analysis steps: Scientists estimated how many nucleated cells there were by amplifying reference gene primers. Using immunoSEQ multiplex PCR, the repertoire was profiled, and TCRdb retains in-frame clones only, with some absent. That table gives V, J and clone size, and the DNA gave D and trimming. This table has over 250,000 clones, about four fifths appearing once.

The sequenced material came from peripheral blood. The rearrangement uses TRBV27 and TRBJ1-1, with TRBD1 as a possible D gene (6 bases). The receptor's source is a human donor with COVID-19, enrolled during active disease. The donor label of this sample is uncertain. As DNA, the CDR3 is TGTGCCAGCAGCCAGAGTTCCAGGGGAGTAGGGACTGAAGCTTTCTTT. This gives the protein CASSQSSRGVGTEAFF.